This TCR beta chain was found in a study of blood T cell repertoires in COVID-19. Background on the study: There were acute and convalescent COVID-19 samples, and they came from the United States, Italy and Spain. The analysed material was cDNA or gDNA that came from T cells, B-cell-depleted T cells, or PBMCs.

V shed 3 bases, J shed 8 bases, and the junction held 2 bases outside the gene matches. Germline V gene data show CDR1 as SGHNT and CDR2 as YYREEE (reference sequence). The CDR3 runs to 14 residues. Per the original data handling: Quantification of nucleated cells was approximated via reference gene primer amplification. Method: immunoSEQ multiplex PCR; TCRdb's copy keeps in-frame clones and lacks some. The V and J calls and the clone size are those of that table, but D and trimming were determined from the DNA. The sample carries 95,000 to 150,000 clones, around four fifths recorded once. This sequence was found in a human donor in a cohort sampled during active COVID-19. This rearrangement joins TRBV5-4 to TRBJ2-3; 14 bases line up with TRBD2. Sequencing was performed on peripheral blood. The CDR3 reads CASSWGLAGATQYF. CDR3 in DNA: TGTGCCAGCAGCTGGGGACTAGCGGGGGCTACGCAGTATTTT.